This TCR beta chain was sequenced during a study of radiation and T cells in renal cell carcinoma. The ends were cut back, 4 bases at V and 0 bases at J, with 13 bases in the middle. The CDR3 has 16 amino acids. Germline loops: CDR1 SGHDT, CDR2 YYEEEE. Clones were read by immunoSEQ multiplex PCR, and TCRdb kept only the in-frame ones, dropping some. The sample holds approximately 150,000 clones, 75% to 90% seen once. Time point reported: blood 4 weeks post-SBRT, at nephrectomy. As for treatment: 15 Gy SBRT to primary tumor, nephrectomy 4 weeks later. Nephrectomy followed 15 Gy stereotactic body radiation by 4 weeks. Blood was sampled at baseline, 2 weeks and 4 weeks after SBRT. The patient's renal cell carcinoma had clear cell pathology.

This receptor was obtained from a woman between 50 and 59 years old with renal cell carcinoma. The J gene is TRBJ2-2, the V gene TRBV5-6, with D unresolved. The sequences come from blood, collected from a patient whose treatment included radiotherapy and nephrectomy. CDR3 region: CASSPPTPTNTGELFF. The CDR3 DNA sequence: TGTGCCAGCAGCCCTCCCACCCCCACGAACACCGGGGAGCTGTTTTTT.